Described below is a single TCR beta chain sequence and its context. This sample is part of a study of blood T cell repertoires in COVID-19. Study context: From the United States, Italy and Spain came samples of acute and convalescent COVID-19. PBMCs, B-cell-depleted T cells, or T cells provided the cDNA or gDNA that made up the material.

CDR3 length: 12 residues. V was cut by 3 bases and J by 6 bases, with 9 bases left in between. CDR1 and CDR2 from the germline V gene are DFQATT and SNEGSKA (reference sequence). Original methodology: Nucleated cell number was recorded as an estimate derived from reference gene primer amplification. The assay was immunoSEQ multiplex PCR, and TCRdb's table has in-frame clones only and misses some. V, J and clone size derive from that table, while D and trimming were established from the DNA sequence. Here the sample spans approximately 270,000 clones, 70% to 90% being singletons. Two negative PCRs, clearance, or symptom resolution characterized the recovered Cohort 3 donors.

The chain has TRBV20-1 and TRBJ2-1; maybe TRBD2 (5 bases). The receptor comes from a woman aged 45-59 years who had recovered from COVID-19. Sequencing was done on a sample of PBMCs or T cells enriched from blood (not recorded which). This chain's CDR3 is CSASQRFNEQFF. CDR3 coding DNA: TGCAGTGCTAGTCAGCGGTTCAATGAGCAGTTCTTC.